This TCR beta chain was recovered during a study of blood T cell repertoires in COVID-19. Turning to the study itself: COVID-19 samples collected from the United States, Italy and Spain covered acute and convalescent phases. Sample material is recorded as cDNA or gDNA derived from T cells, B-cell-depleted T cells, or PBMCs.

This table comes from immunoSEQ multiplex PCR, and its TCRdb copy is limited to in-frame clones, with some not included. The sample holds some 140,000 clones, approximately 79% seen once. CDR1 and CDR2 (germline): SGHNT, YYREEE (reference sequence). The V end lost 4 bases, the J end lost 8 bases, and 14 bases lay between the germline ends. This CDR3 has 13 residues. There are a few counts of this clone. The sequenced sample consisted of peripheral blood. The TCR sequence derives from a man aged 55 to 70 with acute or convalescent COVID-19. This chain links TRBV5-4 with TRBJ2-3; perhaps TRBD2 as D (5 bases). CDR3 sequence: CASSLDYTGTQYF. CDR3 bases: TGTGCCAGCAGCCTAGACTATACCGGTACGCAGTATTTT. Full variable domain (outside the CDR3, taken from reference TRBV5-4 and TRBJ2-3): ETGVTQSPTHLIKTRGQQVTLRCSSQSGHNTVSWYQQALGQGPQFIFQYYREEENGRGNFPPRFSGLQFPNYSSELNVNALELDDSALYLCASSLDYTGTQYFGPGTRLTVL.